This TCR beta chain is drawn from a study of blood T cells in healthy people across ages (dated by TCRdb to about 2015). Study-level background: In model experiments, roughly one uniquely barcoded TCR beta cDNA molecule per two T cells was captured by template switching. Using deep sequencing normalized with unique cDNA molecular identifiers, the study measured how TCR beta repertoire diversity changes with age. The donors were split into four age groups: young (average 16 years), middle-aged (39), aged (approximately 60) and long-lived (about 82). To avoid experimental bias, donors of different ages were distributed randomly across sequencing lanes. Using the same blood draw, the study looked at two additional independent replicas of 1 million unique cDNA reads for two donors, one aged 18 to 30 and the other aged 80 or older.

Donors were a few dozen systemically healthy Caucasian individuals from Russia aged roughly 6 to 95 years. Approximately 9 milliliters of peripheral blood were collected from each donor into EDTA-treated Vacutainer tubes. Ficoll-Paque density-gradient centrifugation was used to isolate PBMCs, with at least 6 million per sample. Trizol reagent was used to extract total RNA from the PBMCs, yielding at least 5 micrograms per sample. For every donor, flow cytometry on a PBMC aliquot measured the percentage of naive CD45RAhigh/CD27high T cells. What the research found in general, with its limitations: Estimates of total diversity from one million sequenced T cells were regarded as lower bounds and underestimates. Donor CMV infection status was unknown, potentially confounding age-related changes in expanded clonotypes. Compared with the aged group, more naive CD4+ T cells, fewer expanded clones and increased TCR diversity were shown by the long-lived group, suggesting age selection. Since profiling was done on bulk unsorted PBMCs, naive and antigen-experienced compartments could not be conclusively compared. Observed TCR beta diversity per million T cells fell roughly linearly with age, and a significant reduction was already apparent by age about 43. A strong correlation was found between observed TCR beta diversity and the percentage of naive T cells measured by flow cytometry.

Comments on this clonotype: Its antigen is not yet known. Within one base of it there is no much larger clone, and no base qualities were kept.

Library construction relied on 5' RACE. Sequencing was performed on an Illumina HiSeq 2500. A second about 7 to 12 cycle PCR used a sample-barcoded 5' primer and a J-beta primer mix. A template-switch 5' adaptor carrying 12 random nucleotides introduced a unique molecular identifier onto each TCR beta cDNA molecule. Each sample yielded at least 3 million CDR3-containing paired-end reads. The Mint cDNA synthesis kit, primed by a TRBC-specific oligonucleotide, was used to synthesize first-strand cDNA from all RNA. All cDNA was treated with uracil-DNA glycosylase and then went through a first 18-cycle PCR with the universal primers M1SS and BC2_uni_R. On the authors' methods: For normalization, 1 million high-quality reads, each with a distinct molecular identifier, were randomly selected from each sample. Instead of being binned into consensus sequences, reads that shared molecular identifiers were thrown out. MiTCR, set to a Q25 quality threshold and the strictest error-elimination algorithm, was used for CDR3 identification, clonotype clustering and error correction. A nonparametric unseen species model with Euler transformation was used to estimate lower-bound total TCR beta diversity. The raw public data were reprocessed by TCRdb itself: fastp quality trimming at Q25, MiXCR clonotype calling, in-frame beta chains only. Every entry covers one CDR3 protein and lists the most common genes and DNA from its rows. V and J calls and clone size were set by TCRdb, not the authors. The sample yields hundreds of thousands of distinct CDR3 sequences; less than 70% were counted once. Roughly 40% of the sample lies in the top ten.

The sample was blood. The clonotype was recovered from a man of 80 years or more in good health.

The DNA is TGTGCTAGTGGTTCGGACCGAGGGGAGACCCAGTACTTC. Translated, this gives CASGSDRGETQYF. The sequence is built from TRBV12-5 and TRBJ2-7; the D segment could be TRBD2, given 5 matching bases. The tail of the sequence fits TRBJ2-5 better, so the J call may be wrong. Spanning cysteine to phenylalanine, the CDR3 consists of 13 amino acids. Solely the CDR3 DNA is kept, with 39 bases framed from the first base. Based on the germline V gene, the CDR1 and CDR2 sequences are LGHNT and FRNRAP.